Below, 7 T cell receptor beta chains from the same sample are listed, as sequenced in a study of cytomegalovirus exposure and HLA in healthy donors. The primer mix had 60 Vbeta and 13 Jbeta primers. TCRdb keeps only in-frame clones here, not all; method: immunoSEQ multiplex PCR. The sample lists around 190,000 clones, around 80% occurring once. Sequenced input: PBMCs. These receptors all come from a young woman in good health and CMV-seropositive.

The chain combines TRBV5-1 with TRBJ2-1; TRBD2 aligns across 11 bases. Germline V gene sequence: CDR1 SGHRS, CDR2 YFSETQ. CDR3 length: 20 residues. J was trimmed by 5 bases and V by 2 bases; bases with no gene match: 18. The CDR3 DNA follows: TGCGCCAGCAGCTTCACCCCCCCGGGACTAGCGGAGGTGAGGAACAATGAGCAGTTCTTC. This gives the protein CASSFTPPGLAEVRNNEQFF.

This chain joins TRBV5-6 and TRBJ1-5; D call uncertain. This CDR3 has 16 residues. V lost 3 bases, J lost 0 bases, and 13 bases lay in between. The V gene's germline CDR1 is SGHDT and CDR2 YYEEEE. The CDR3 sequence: CASSSFDSYSNQPQHF. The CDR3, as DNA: TGTGCCAGCAGCTCCTTTGACTCTTATAGCAATCAGCCCCAGCATTTT.

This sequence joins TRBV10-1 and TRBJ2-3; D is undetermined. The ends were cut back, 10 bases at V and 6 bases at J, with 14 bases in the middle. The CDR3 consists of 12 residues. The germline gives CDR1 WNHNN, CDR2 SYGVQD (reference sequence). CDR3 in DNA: TGCGCCACCACAATTCCTTCGGATACGCAGTATTTT. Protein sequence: CATTIPSDTQYF.

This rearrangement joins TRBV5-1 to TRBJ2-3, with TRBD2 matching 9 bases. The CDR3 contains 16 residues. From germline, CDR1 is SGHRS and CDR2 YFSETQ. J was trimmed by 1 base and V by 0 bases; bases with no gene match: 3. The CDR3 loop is CASSLGASGGTDTQYF. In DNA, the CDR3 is TGCGCCAGCAGCTTGGGGGCTAGCGGGGGCACAGATACGCAGTATTTT.

The CDR3 DNA is TGTGCCAGCAGCTTCCCGCGGGGAACTGAAGCTTTCTTT. As protein: CASSFPRGTEAFF. The V and J genes are TRBV7-9 and TRBJ1-1; D gene uncertain. This CDR3 has 13 residues. The germline gives CDR1 SEHNR, CDR2 FQNEAQ (reference sequence). V was clipped by 3 bases and J by 5 bases, with 10 bases between them.

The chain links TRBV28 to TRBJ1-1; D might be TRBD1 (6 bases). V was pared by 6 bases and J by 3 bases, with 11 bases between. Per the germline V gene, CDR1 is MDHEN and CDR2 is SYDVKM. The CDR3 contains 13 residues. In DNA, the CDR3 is TGTGCCAGCAGCGGGACACCTTACACTGAAGCTTTCTTT. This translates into CASSGTPYTEAFF.

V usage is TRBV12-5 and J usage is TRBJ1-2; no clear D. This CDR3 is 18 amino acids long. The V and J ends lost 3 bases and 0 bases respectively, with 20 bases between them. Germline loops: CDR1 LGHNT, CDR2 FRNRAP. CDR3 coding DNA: TGTGCTAGTGGTTTCACCGTAGCCTCCCTTACTTCTAACTATGGCTACACCTTC. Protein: CASGFTVASLTSNYGYTF.